The clone carrying this T cell receptor beta chain was seen once. Its specificity is unknown. The sample belongs to a study of chemoradiotherapy in HPV16-positive cancers. On the study more broadly: Candidate HPV-specific clones and shared TCR motifs came from a couple of HPV16-positive patients. General study points: Non-HPV-specific T cells did not expand in tumors during treatment, whereas candidate HPV-specific clones and E7-related motifs did.

Sequenced by immunoSEQ multiplex PCR; TCRdb stores in-frame clones only, minus some. The sample lists about 22,000 clones, roughly 92% seen once, with roughly 17% in the top ten. Over chemoradiotherapy, repertoires were sampled more than once. This receptor was taken from a human donor with HPV-associated anogenital cancer. The input for sequencing was blood, taken from a patient who underwent chemoradiotherapy.

CDR3 in DNA: TGCGCCAGCAGCCTCACAGATACGCAGTATTTT. It codes for CASSLTDTQYF. The chain couples TRBV5-1 to TRBJ2-3, with D unresolved. The CDR3 consists of 11 residues. The germline CDR1 and CDR2 sequences are SGHRS and YFSETQ. Trimming left V 4 bases short and J 2 bases short, with 2 bases between.